This T cell receptor (beta chain) came from a study of blood T cell repertoires in COVID-19. Across the whole study: Samples taken during acute and convalescent COVID-19 were collected in the United States, Italy and Spain. Sources were T cells, B-cell-depleted T cells, or PBMCs; the material itself was cDNA or gDNA.

Participants, about 18 to 90 years old, spanned 25 or so US areas. Cohorts were based on clinical histories the participants reported. Per germline, CDR1 MNHNY and CDR2 SVGAGI (reference sequence). The CDR3 runs 19 residues. V lost 5 bases to trimming and J lost 0 bases; unmatched junction nucleotides: 11. Generated by immunoSEQ multiplex PCR, the TCRdb table keeps only in-frame clones and is missing some. The sample contains about 140,000 clones, about four fifths of which appear only once. This chain uses TRBV6-6 with TRBJ2-5, with 14 nucleotides matching TRBD2. The sequence was collected from a man aged 40-55 years with acute COVID-19. Sequencing was carried out using PBMCs or T cells enriched from blood (not recorded which). The CDR3 coding sequence is TGTGCCAGCAGTCTTGGGACTAGCGGGGGTATGGTCTACCAAGAGACCCAGTACTTC. Amino acid sequence: CASSLGTSGGMVYQETQYF.